The entry that follows covers one T cell receptor (beta chain) sequence. Its specificity is not known. Generated by immunoSEQ multiplex PCR, the TCRdb table keeps only in-frame clones and is missing some. The profile shows roughly 2.1 million clones, 93% of them singletons. Only CD45RO-negative cells positively selected for CCR7 counted as naive CD8 cells, so terminally differentiated effector memory CD45RA+ cells were excluded. This sample was included in a study of shared clonotypes between healthy human individuals. Study results and caveats: Sampling included only blood; tissue repertoires likely differ.

With 5 bases removed from V and 6 bases from J, the gap between germline ends came to 19 bases. This CDR3 has 15 amino acids. Germline V CDR1 and CDR2: LNHNV, YYDKDF (reference sequence). V is TRBV15 and J is TRBJ1-2; a weak D match, TRBD1 (5 bases). This clonotype was obtained from a man between 18 and 29 years old in good health. Some clones in this sample may be carry-over from other donors' samples. Sample: naive CD8+ T cells from PBMCs. The CDR3 DNA sequence: TGTGCCACCAGCTTTAGGCGGGCGGGACCGAATGGCTACACCTTC. Protein sequence: CATSFRRAGPNGYTF.